The sequence of this TCR beta chain was determined in a study of T cell responses to AZD1222 COVID-19 vaccine. Findings of the study overall: Most donors were white British and more were female, and clonal diversity was possibly underestimated. Recipients of AZD1222 seropositive at baseline numbered only 6 or 7.

This table comes from immunoSEQ multiplex PCR, and its TCRdb copy is limited to in-frame clones, with some not included. The sample yields more than 100,000 clones, roughly nine tenths seen once. Comment on this clone: Its antigen is unidentified.

This CDR3 region has 15 residues. Trimming took 3 bases from V and 2 from J, leaving 12 bases between them. In germline, CDR1 is SGHAT, CDR2 FQDESV (reference sequence). The source material was peripheral blood, sampled on day 0 of AZD1222 vaccination. This TCR was sampled from an adult in good health. The chain employs TRBV11-1 and TRBJ2-3; D is possibly TRBD1 (6 bases). The CDR3: CASSFLSGATDTQYF. CDR3 in DNA: TGTGCCAGCAGCTTCCTTTCAGGGGCCACAGATACGCAGTATTTT.